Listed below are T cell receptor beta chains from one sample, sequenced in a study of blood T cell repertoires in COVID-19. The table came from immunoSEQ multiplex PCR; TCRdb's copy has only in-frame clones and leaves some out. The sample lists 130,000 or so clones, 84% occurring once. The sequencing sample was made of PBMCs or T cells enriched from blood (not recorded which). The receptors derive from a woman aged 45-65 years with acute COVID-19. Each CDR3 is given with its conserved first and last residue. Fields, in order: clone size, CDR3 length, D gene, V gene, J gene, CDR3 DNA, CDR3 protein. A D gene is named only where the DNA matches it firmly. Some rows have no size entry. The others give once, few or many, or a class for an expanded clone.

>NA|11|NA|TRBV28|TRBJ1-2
TGTGCCAGCAGTCCACAGTATGGCTACACCTTC
CASSPQYGYTF
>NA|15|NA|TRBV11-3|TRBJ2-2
TGTGCCAGCAGCTTCTCGTTTCTGCGAACCGGGGAGCTGTTTTTT
CASSFSFLRTGELFF
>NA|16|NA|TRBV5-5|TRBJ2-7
TGTGCCAGCAGCTTGGATTTGGCCAGGGGATCCTACGAGCAGTACTTC
CASSLDLARGSYEQYF
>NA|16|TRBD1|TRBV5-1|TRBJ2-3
TGCGCCAGCAGAGAAGTTACCGGGACAGGGTTAGATACGCAGTATTTT
CASREVTGTGLDTQYF
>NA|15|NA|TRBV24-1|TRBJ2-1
TGTGCCACCAGTGATGGAGGCAGGGGTGGCGATGAGCAGTTCTTC
CATSDGGRGGDEQFF
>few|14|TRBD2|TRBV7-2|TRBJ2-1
TGTGCCAGCACCCCCGGGACTAGCTTCCATGAGCAGTTCTTC
CASTPGTSFHEQFF
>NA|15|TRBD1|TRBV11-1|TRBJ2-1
TGTGCCAGCAGCTCCCGGGACAGACGACACAATGAGCAGTTCTTC
CASSSRDRRHNEQFF
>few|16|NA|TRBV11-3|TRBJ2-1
TGTGCCAGCAGCTTGGATAGCGTCAGCTCCTACAATGAGCAGTTCTTC
CASSLDSVSSYNEQFF
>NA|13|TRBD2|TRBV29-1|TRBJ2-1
TGCAGCGTTGCCGGGGGGGACTACAATGAGCAGTTCTTC
CSVAGGDYNEQFF
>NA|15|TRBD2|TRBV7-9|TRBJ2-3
TGTGCCAGCAGCTTAGGACTAGCGGGAGTGGATACGCAGTATTTT
CASSLGLAGVDTQYF
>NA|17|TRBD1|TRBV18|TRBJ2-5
TGTGCCAGCTCACCCTCGTCGACAGGGTTCGGACGGGAGACCCAGTACTTC
CASSPSSTGFGRETQYF
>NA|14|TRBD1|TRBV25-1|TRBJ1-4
TGTGCCAGCAGTCAAGGACAGGAGCCTGAAAAACTGTTTTTT
CASSQGQEPEKLFF
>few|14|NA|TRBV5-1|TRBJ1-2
TGCGCCAGCAGCGGCGGGGCAGTTAACTATGGCTACACCTTC
CASSGGAVNYGYTF
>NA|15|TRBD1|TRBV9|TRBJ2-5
TGTGCCAGACTGGACAGGGGGCGCCCCCCTAGGACCCAGTACTTC
CARLDRGRPPRTQYF
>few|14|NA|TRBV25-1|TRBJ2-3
TGTGCCAGCAGTGATGGGGCCTCCACAGATACGCAGTATTTT
CASSDGASTDTQYF
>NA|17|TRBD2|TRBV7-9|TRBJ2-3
TGTGCCAGCAGCTTAGGCGCTAGCGGGACTGGGACAGATACGCAGTATTTT
CASSLGASGTGTDTQYF
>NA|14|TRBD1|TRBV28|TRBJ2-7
TGTGCCAGCACCGTCGGGACAGCTTCCTACGAGCAGTACTTC
CASTVGTASYEQYF
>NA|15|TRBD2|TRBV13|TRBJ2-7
TGTGCCAGCAGGGTCCGCGGGGGGGCGCAGTCCGAGCAGTACTTC
CASRVRGGAQSEQYF
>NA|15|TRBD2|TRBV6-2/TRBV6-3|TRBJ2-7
TGTGCCAGCAGTTCCCTAGCGGGAGCGTCCTACGAGCAGTACTTC
CASSSLAGASYEQYF
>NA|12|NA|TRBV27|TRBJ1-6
TGTGCCAGCAGTCCTTATAATTCACCCCTCCACTTT
CASSPYNSPLHF
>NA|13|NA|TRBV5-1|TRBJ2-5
TGCGCCAGCAGCTTGGGGCAGCGAGAGACCCAGTACTTC
CASSLGQRETQYF
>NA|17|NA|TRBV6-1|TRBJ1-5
TGTGCCAGCAGTGAAGCTCCCCTTGGGGCTAGCAATCAGCCCCAGCATTTT
CASSEAPLGASNQPQHF
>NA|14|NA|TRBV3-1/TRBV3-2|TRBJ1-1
TGTGCCAGCAGCCAAGATTCCGGGAGTCCTGAAGCTTTCTTT
CASSQDSGSPEAFF
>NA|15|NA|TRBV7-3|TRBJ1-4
TGTGCCAGCAGCTTATTCCACAGGGTGGATGAAAAACTGTTTTTT
CASSLFHRVDEKLFF
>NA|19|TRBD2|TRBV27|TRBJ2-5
TGTGCCAGCAGTTTATCCGGACTAGCGGGAGGGAGGTGGCAAGAGACCCAGTACTTC
CASSLSGLAGGRWQETQYF
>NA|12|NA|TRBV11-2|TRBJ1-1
TGTGCCAGCGCACGGAGCACCACTGAAGCTTTCTTT
CASARSTTEAFF
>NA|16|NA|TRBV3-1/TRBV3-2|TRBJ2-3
TGTGCCAGCAGCCCGGGGGATGGACTACGCACAGATACGCAGTATTTT
CASSPGDGLRTDTQYF
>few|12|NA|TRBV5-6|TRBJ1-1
TGTGCCAGCAGCTTGGGGCAGATTGAAGCTTTCTTT
CASSLGQIEAFF
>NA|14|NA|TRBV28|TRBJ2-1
TGTGCCAGCAGTTCCCAAGCCCGAAACAATGAGCAGTTCTTC
CASSSQARNNEQFF
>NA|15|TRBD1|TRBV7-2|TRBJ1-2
TGTGCCAGCAGCCCAGGGAACAGGGGTTACAATGGCTACACCTTC
CASSPGNRGYNGYTF
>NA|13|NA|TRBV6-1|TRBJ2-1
TGTGCCAGCAGTGAAGGGGTCAGGAATGAGCAGTTCTTC
CASSEGVRNEQFF
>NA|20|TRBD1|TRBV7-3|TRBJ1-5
TGTGCCAGCAGCTTTAATAAAGGGCAGGGGGCGGCAGAGAACAATCAGCCCCAGCATTTT
CASSFNKGQGAAENNQPQHF
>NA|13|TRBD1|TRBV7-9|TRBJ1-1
TGTGCCATAGACAGGGGGTATAATACTGAAGCTTTCTTT
CAIDRGYNTEAFF
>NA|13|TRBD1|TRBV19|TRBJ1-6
TGTGCCAGTAGCCGACAGGGAGAATCACCCCTCCACTTT
CASSRQGESPLHF
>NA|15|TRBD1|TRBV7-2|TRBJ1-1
TGTGCCAGCAGCTTAGCACAGGGGGTGAACACTGAAGCTTTCTTT
CASSLAQGVNTEAFF
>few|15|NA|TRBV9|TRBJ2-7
TGTGCCAGCAGCGTAGAGCCGGGAGCATCCTACGAGCAGTACTTC
CASSVEPGASYEQYF
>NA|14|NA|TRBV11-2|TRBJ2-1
TGTGCCAGCAGCTTATTAGTCCCGACTGATGAGCAGTTCTTC
CASSLLVPTDEQFF
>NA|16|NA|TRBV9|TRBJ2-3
TGTGCCAGCAGCGTAGGAGGGCTAGCAACCATAGATACGCAGTATTTT
CASSVGGLATIDTQYF
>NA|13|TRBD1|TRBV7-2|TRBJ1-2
TGTGCCAGCAGCTTCCAGACAGGGGAAGGCTACACCTTC
CASSFQTGEGYTF
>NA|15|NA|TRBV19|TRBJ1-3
TGTGCCAGTAGTATGAGGCGGAACTCTGGAAACACCATATATTTT
CASSMRRNSGNTIYF
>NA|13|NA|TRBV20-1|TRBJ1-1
TGCAGTGCTAGTAACGGGCCTCGGGGTGAAGCTTTCTTT
CSASNGPRGEAFF
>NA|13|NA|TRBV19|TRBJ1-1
TGTGCCAGCTCGAGGGATATGAACACTGAAGCTTTCTTT
CASSRDMNTEAFF